This is a list of T cell receptor beta chains from one sample in a study of T-cell reconstitution after alpha-beta-depleted transplantation in children. TCRdb passed the PCR reads through MiXCR, listing each CDR3 protein once. Of more than 90,000 distinct CDR3 sequences in the sample, under 13% were seen once. This sample comprised PBMCs, obtained before TCRalphabeta/CD19-depleted stem cell transplant. All receptors derive from a boy between 2 and 15 years old with acute lymphoblastic leukemia, due to receive a stem cell transplant. The CDR3 runs from the conserved cysteine through the conserved F or W. A D gene is named only where the DNA matches it firmly. Size values are once, few and many counts, or a class for expanded clones, and some rows have none.

d_call: NA; v_call: TRBV29-1; j_call: TRBJ1-2; clone_size: NA; cdr3_nt: TGCAGCGTTGATTTCCAACTGCGGGCCTATGGCTACACCTTC; cdr3_aa: CSVDFQLRAYGYTF
d_call: NA; v_call: TRBV2; j_call: TRBJ2-5; clone_size: medium-sized; cdr3_nt: TGTGCCAGCAACGCACTAGGACCACAAGAGACCCAGTACTTC; cdr3_aa: CASNALGPQETQYF
d_call: NA; v_call: TRBV5-6; j_call: TRBJ2-7; clone_size: few; cdr3_nt: TGTGCCAGCAGCCCCGGGCGACACGAGCAGTACTTC; cdr3_aa: CASSPGRHEQYF
d_call: TRBD1; v_call: TRBV12-3/TRBV12-4; j_call: TRBJ2-3; clone_size: many; cdr3_nt: TGTGCCAGCAGTTTAGACAGGGGAGCAGATACGCAGTATTTT; cdr3_aa: CASSLDRGADTQYF
d_call: NA; v_call: TRBV19; j_call: TRBJ2-6; clone_size: NA; cdr3_nt: TGTGCCAGTAGTGGGAGGCAGGGGGCCAACGTCCTGACTTTC; cdr3_aa: CASSGRQGANVLTF
d_call: NA; v_call: TRBV27; j_call: TRBJ2-1; clone_size: few; cdr3_nt: TGTGCCAGCAGCCGGAGATCCTACAATGAGCAGTTCTTC; cdr3_aa: CASSRRSYNEQFF
d_call: NA; v_call: TRBV5-6; j_call: TRBJ1-5; clone_size: few; cdr3_nt: TGTGCCAGCAGCTTGGCTGGGCCGGGGGTCTTGCCCCAGCATTTT; cdr3_aa: CASSLAGPGVLPQHF
d_call: TRBD1; v_call: TRBV27; j_call: TRBJ2-7; clone_size: few; cdr3_nt: TGTGCCAGCAGTTTAGAGGACAGGGGCGAGCAGTACTTC; cdr3_aa: CASSLEDRGEQYF
d_call: TRBD2; v_call: TRBV20-1; j_call: TRBJ2-7; clone_size: many; cdr3_nt: TGCAGTGCACCGGGACTAGCGGGAAAATACGAGCAGTACTTC; cdr3_aa: CSAPGLAGKYEQYF
d_call: NA; v_call: TRBV5-5; j_call: TRBJ1-4; clone_size: many; cdr3_nt: TGTGCCAGCAGTTCTGTGAGCATGGCCTTGGGTAATGAAAAACTGTTTTTT; cdr3_aa: CASSSVSMALGNEKLFF
d_call: NA; v_call: TRBV12-3/TRBV12-4; j_call: TRBJ2-2; clone_size: many; cdr3_nt: TGTGCCAGCAGTTTTGCAGGGCCCCACACCGGGGAGCTGTTTTTT; cdr3_aa: CASSFAGPHTGELFF
d_call: NA; v_call: TRBV30; j_call: TRBJ2-5; clone_size: few; cdr3_nt: TGTGCCTGGAGTGGAAGGGAGACCCAGTACTTC; cdr3_aa: CAWSGRETQYF
d_call: TRBD2; v_call: TRBV10-3; j_call: TRBJ2-1; clone_size: NA; cdr3_nt: TGTGCCATCGGGCTAGCGGGTGGCTCCTACAATGAGCAGTTCTTC; cdr3_aa: CAIGLAGGSYNEQFF
d_call: NA; v_call: TRBV5-1; j_call: TRBJ2-2; clone_size: many; cdr3_nt: TGCGCCAGCAGCTTGGAGGCGGGTACCGGGGAGCTGTTTTTT; cdr3_aa: CASSLEAGTGELFF
d_call: TRBD1; v_call: TRBV5-1; j_call: TRBJ2-3; clone_size: NA; cdr3_nt: TGCGCCAGCAGCAAACAGGGGAGCACAGATACGCAGTATTTT; cdr3_aa: CASSKQGSTDTQYF
d_call: TRBD1; v_call: TRBV7-2; j_call: TRBJ2-1; clone_size: NA; cdr3_nt: TGTGCCAGCAGCTTAGCCCGGGACAGACCCTCCTACAATGAGCAGTTCTTC; cdr3_aa: CASSLARDRPSYNEQFF
d_call: TRBD2; v_call: TRBV12-3/TRBV12-4; j_call: TRBJ2-1; clone_size: many; cdr3_nt: TGTGCCAGCAGTGGCCCTAGGAAGCGGGACTACAATGAGCAGTTCTTC; cdr3_aa: CASSGPRKRDYNEQFF
d_call: TRBD2; v_call: TRBV6-5; j_call: TRBJ2-1; clone_size: few; cdr3_nt: TGTGCCAGCAGCACCCCTGGTAGCGGGGGATACAATGAGCAGTTCTTC; cdr3_aa: CASSTPGSGGYNEQFF
d_call: NA; v_call: TRBV20-1; j_call: TRBJ1-6; clone_size: many; cdr3_nt: TGCAGTGCTAGAGATCAGGGCAGGCCCTATAATTCACCCCTCCACTTT; cdr3_aa: CSARDQGRPYNSPLHF
d_call: TRBD2; v_call: TRBV5-1; j_call: TRBJ2-5; clone_size: few; cdr3_nt: TGCGCCAGCAGCGCGAGCGGGACTGGAGAGACCCAGTACTTC; cdr3_aa: CASSASGTGETQYF
d_call: TRBD2; v_call: TRBV6-4; j_call: TRBJ2-1; clone_size: few; cdr3_nt: TGTGCCAGCAGTGACGGGACTAGCTACAATGAGCAGTTCTTC; cdr3_aa: CASSDGTSYNEQFF
d_call: TRBD2; v_call: TRBV14; j_call: TRBJ2-3; clone_size: NA; cdr3_nt: TGTGCCAGCAGCCAGGAACTTCCGGCGGCTAGCGGGAGGAATACGCAGTATTTT; cdr3_aa: CASSQELPAASGRNTQYF
d_call: TRBD2; v_call: TRBV12-3/TRBV12-4; j_call: TRBJ2-1; clone_size: NA; cdr3_nt: TGTGCCATCAGTTTCCAGGCCCGGGGACTAGCAAGAAACAATGAGCAGTTCTTC; cdr3_aa: CAISFQARGLARNNEQFF
d_call: TRBD2; v_call: TRBV7-9; j_call: TRBJ2-3; clone_size: many; cdr3_nt: TGTGCCAGCAGCCCCGGGACTAGCGGGTTCTATACGCAGTATTTT; cdr3_aa: CASSPGTSGFYTQYF
d_call: TRBD1; v_call: TRBV5-1; j_call: TRBJ2-1; clone_size: few; cdr3_nt: TGCGCCAGCAGCTTGCCAGACAGGGGGCGCTACAATGAGCAGTTCTTC; cdr3_aa: CASSLPDRGRYNEQFF
d_call: NA; v_call: TRBV28; j_call: TRBJ1-1; clone_size: NA; cdr3_nt: TGTGCCAGCAGTTTTGGGAGGGCAAAAGCTTTCTTT; cdr3_aa: CASSFGRAKAFF
d_call: NA; v_call: TRBV28; j_call: TRBJ1-2; clone_size: many; cdr3_nt: TGTGCCAGCAGTTTAGCCTCTACACTGAACTATGGCTACACCTTC; cdr3_aa: CASSLASTLNYGYTF
d_call: NA; v_call: TRBV28; j_call: TRBJ2-7; clone_size: NA; cdr3_nt: TGTGCCAGCCTCAGGGGCGCTGGCACCTACGAGCAGTACTTC; cdr3_aa: CASLRGAGTYEQYF
d_call: TRBD2; v_call: TRBV20-1; j_call: TRBJ2-1; clone_size: many; cdr3_nt: TGCAGTGCTAGCAAGACTAGCGGGAGGATTGGAGAGCAGTTCTTC; cdr3_aa: CSASKTSGRIGEQFF
d_call: TRBD1; v_call: TRBV7-9; j_call: TRBJ1-1; clone_size: few; cdr3_nt: TGTGCCAGCAGCTCCCGACAGGGAGAAAAAGCTTTCTTT; cdr3_aa: CASSSRQGEKAFF
d_call: NA; v_call: TRBV7-8; j_call: TRBJ2-1; clone_size: few; cdr3_nt: TGTGCCAGCAGCTTAGCCGAACGGCAGTTCTTC; cdr3_aa: CASSLAERQFF
d_call: TRBD2; v_call: TRBV12-3/TRBV12-4; j_call: TRBJ2-1; clone_size: few; cdr3_nt: TGTGCCAGCAGTCCAGCGGCTAGCGGGAGTTCGAAAAAACGGTTCTTC; cdr3_aa: CASSPAASGSSKKRFF
d_call: TRBD1; v_call: TRBV28; j_call: TRBJ2-7; clone_size: NA; cdr3_nt: TGTGCCATAGACAGGGATGGGTCCTACGAGCAGTACTTC; cdr3_aa: CAIDRDGSYEQYF
d_call: NA; v_call: TRBV4-2; j_call: TRBJ2-1; clone_size: NA; cdr3_nt: TGTGCCAGCGCCACCGCAGACGAGGGGAACTCCTACAATGAGCAGTTCTTC; cdr3_aa: CASATADEGNSYNEQFF
d_call: TRBD2; v_call: TRBV27; j_call: TRBJ2-3; clone_size: NA; cdr3_nt: TGTGCCAGCAGTCCTAGACTAGCAGGACCAGATACGCAGTATTTT; cdr3_aa: CASSPRLAGPDTQYF
d_call: NA; v_call: TRBV5-6; j_call: TRBJ1-3; clone_size: many; cdr3_nt: TGTGCCAGCAGCTTGTCTGGCAGGGGAGTCTCTGGAAACACCATATATTTT; cdr3_aa: CASSLSGRGVSGNTIYF
d_call: TRBD2; v_call: TRBV28; j_call: TRBJ2-1; clone_size: once; cdr3_nt: TGTGCCAGCAGTTTGCCCGCCGGGACTAGACGTCGGGCTGAGCAGTTCTTC; cdr3_aa: CASSLPAGTRRRAEQFF
d_call: NA; v_call: TRBV13; j_call: TRBJ2-6; clone_size: many; cdr3_nt: TGTGCCAGCAGCTTAGCCCCCCCTAGATCAGTTGGGGCCAACGTCCTGACTTTC; cdr3_aa: CASSLAPPRSVGANVLTF
d_call: NA; v_call: TRBV12-3/TRBV12-4; j_call: TRBJ1-6; clone_size: NA; cdr3_nt: TGTGCCAGCAGTTTACAGGGTCCCCTTAATTCACCCCTCCACTTT; cdr3_aa: CASSLQGPLNSPLHF
d_call: TRBD1; v_call: TRBV2; j_call: TRBJ2-2; clone_size: NA; cdr3_nt: TGTGCCAGCAGTGCCGGACAGGGGACGGGGGAGCTGTTTTTT; cdr3_aa: CASSAGQGTGELFF
d_call: NA; v_call: TRBV9; j_call: TRBJ2-1; clone_size: NA; cdr3_nt: TGTGCCAGCAGCGTATTTCTTCGATCAGATGAGCAGTTCTTC; cdr3_aa: CASSVFLRSDEQFF
d_call: NA; v_call: TRBV29-1; j_call: TRBJ2-7; clone_size: NA; cdr3_nt: TGCAGCGTTAAGAGCCTCTCGGGGGAGTCTCAGTACTTC; cdr3_aa: CSVKSLSGESQYF
d_call: NA; v_call: TRBV7-9; j_call: TRBJ2-7; clone_size: NA; cdr3_nt: TGTGCCAGCAGCCTGGTGGGGGTAGACGAGCAGTACTTC; cdr3_aa: CASSLVGVDEQYF
d_call: NA; v_call: TRBV15; j_call: TRBJ2-6; clone_size: many; cdr3_nt: TGTGCCACCAGCCTTGTGTCCGGCAGGACGATCTCTGGGGCCAACGTCCTGACTTTC; cdr3_aa: CATSLVSGRTISGANVLTF
d_call: TRBD2; v_call: TRBV7-8; j_call: TRBJ2-5; clone_size: NA; cdr3_nt: TGTGCCAGCAGCCAAGAACTAACTACGCGGGAGGAGACCCAGTACTTC; cdr3_aa: CASSQELTTREETQYF
d_call: NA; v_call: TRBV12-3/TRBV12-4; j_call: TRBJ1-3; clone_size: few; cdr3_nt: TGTGCCAGCAGCCGGACCCGAAACACCATATATTTT; cdr3_aa: CASSRTRNTIYF
d_call: NA; v_call: TRBV6-5; j_call: TRBJ1-1; clone_size: many; cdr3_nt: TGTGCCAGCATTGGGTTAGGAGTAGGGGCTTTCTTT; cdr3_aa: CASIGLGVGAFF
d_call: NA; v_call: TRBV19; j_call: TRBJ2-5; clone_size: NA; cdr3_nt: TGTGCCAGTAGTACGGCAGGGACAGAGACCCAGTACTTC; cdr3_aa: CASSTAGTETQYF
d_call: NA; v_call: TRBV15; j_call: TRBJ2-6; clone_size: NA; cdr3_nt: TGTGCCACCAGCAGAGATGGGTCTGGGGCCAACGTCCTGACTTTC; cdr3_aa: CATSRDGSGANVLTF
d_call: NA; v_call: TRBV5-6; j_call: TRBJ1-2; clone_size: few; cdr3_nt: TGTGCCAGCAGCTTTCAGGCCGGCTACACCTTC; cdr3_aa: CASSFQAGYTF
d_call: NA; v_call: TRBV20-1; j_call: TRBJ2-5; clone_size: NA; cdr3_nt: TGCTGTGCTAGAGAGGTTCGGGGTGGACTTCCTAAAGAGACCCAGTACTTC; cdr3_aa: CCAREVRGGLPKETQYF
d_call: TRBD2; v_call: TRBV4-2; j_call: TRBJ2-3; clone_size: few; cdr3_nt: TGTGCCAGCAGCCAAGATCAGGTCTTAAGCGGGAGAGTGACAGATACGCAGTATTTT; cdr3_aa: CASSQDQVLSGRVTDTQYF
d_call: NA; v_call: TRBV9; j_call: TRBJ2-1; clone_size: few; cdr3_nt: TGTGCCAGCAGCCCGTCTGGGGCAGATAATGAGCAGTTCTTC; cdr3_aa: CASSPSGADNEQFF
d_call: NA; v_call: TRBV6-2/TRBV6-3; j_call: TRBJ2-7; clone_size: few; cdr3_nt: TGTGCCAGCAGTTACTCGTACCCCTCGGGGGGCCTACGAGAGCAGTACTTC; cdr3_aa: CASSYSYPSGGLREQYF
d_call: TRBD1; v_call: TRBV29-1; j_call: TRBJ2-1; clone_size: many; cdr3_nt: TGCAGCGTTCTAGGACAGGGGTCCTACAATGAGCAGTTCTTC; cdr3_aa: CSVLGQGSYNEQFF